This T cell receptor beta chain was recorded in a study of T cell repertoires in cytomegalovirus infection. Study as a whole: Recently identified HLA-C-restricted and well-studied HLA-B-restricted CMV epitopes were used. Indicated by public TCR beta signatures were CMV infection and matching HLA type.

Study-level results: Cumulative public TCR beta family frequency identified carriers of CMV plus the relevant HLA.

A single record per CDR3 protein comes from TCRdb applying MiXCR to the reads. This sample has more than 250,000 distinct CDR3 sequences, with around 25% found just once. This clonotype has just a few counts. Its antigen is as yet unknown. V trimming: 1 base; J trimming: 3 bases; junction bases outside the gene matches: 8. Germline V gene data show CDR1 as LGHNA and CDR2 as YSLEER. CDR3 length: 16 residues. The sample in question was cultured PBMCs, obtained from culture after CMV antigen stimulation. V gene TRBV4-3 combines with J gene TRBJ2-7; 8 bases line up with TRBD2. The source is a human donor in good health (CMV status not recorded). Some clones in this sample may be carry-over from other donors' samples. This chain's CDR3 is CASSQGPLAGHYEQYF. CDR3 DNA: TGCGCCAGCAGCCAAGGACCCCTAGCGGGCCACTACGAGCAGTACTTC.